This is a list of T cell receptor beta chains from one sample in a study of cytomegalovirus exposure and HLA in healthy donors. Here immunoSEQ multiplex PCR was the method, and the copy in TCRdb shows in-frame clones only, minus some. The sample contains 150,000 to 200,000 clones, about 77% of which appear only once. The sequencing sample was made of PBMCs. The source is a male donor in good health and CMV-seropositive. Each CDR3 is given without its conserved first and last residue.

>TRBJ2-2|TRBV5-5
ASSFPGKNTGELF
>TRBJ2-1|TRBV13
ASSLLGSGGSNEQF
>TRBJ2-5|TRBV7-9
ASSVQEGGKTQY
>TRBJ1-1|TRBV30
AWSQGDTEAF
>TRBJ1-5|TRBV19
ASSPTNFQGQANQPQH
>TRBJ1-3|TRBV2
ASGGGTGNSGNTIY
>TRBJ2-7|TRBV5-6
ASSLPQDFSYEQY
>TRBJ2-1|TRBV4-3
ASSQGVGGQGQF
>TRBJ2-3|TRBV6-1
ASRRHDSDTQY
>TRBJ1-5|TRBV5-6
ASSLTGTGGQPQH
>TRBJ2-3|TRBV4-2
ASSQGLAARRTDTQY
>TRBJ2-3|TRBV7-2
ASSLGTSGGTDTQY
>TRBJ2-7|TRBV6-1
ASSEAGDNYEQY
>TRBJ2-3|TRBV7-3
ASSEQGSADTQY
>TRBJ1-6|TRBV28
ASSLGPGQENSPLH
>TRBJ1-4|TRBV5-1
ASSITGNTNEKLF
>TRBJ1-2|TRBV9
ASSVMSGNYGYT
>TRBJ2-1|TRBV2
ASSEARGFTDEQF
>TRBJ2-2|TRBV27
ASGETGVAGELF
>TRBJ1-3|TRBV18
ASSPPLGLGGNTIY
>TRBJ2-3|TRBV5-1
ASSMGRKGSTDTQY
>TRBJ2-1|TRBV9
ASSVVGTSGNEQF
>TRBJ1-1|TRBV13
ASSALAGGNTEAF
>TRBJ2-5|TRBV11-2
ASSRDRGRETQY
>TRBJ2-7|TRBV6-1
ASSVRTGIYEQY
>TRBJ1-1|TRBV29-1
AGQGLSTEAF
>TRBJ2-1|TRBV30
ALIRGSSYNEQF
>TRBJ1-2|TRBV5-6
ASSYGGQGYGGYT
>TRBJ1-2|TRBV6-5
ASSYPLTGRYGYT
>TRBJ2-7|TRBV6-6
ASKREGTGEQY
>TRBJ2-2|TRBV6-6
ASRGLAGRHTGELF
>TRBJ2-5|TRBV9
ASSVAEQGETQY
>TRBJ2-1|TRBV12-5
ASEEGGQQF
>NA|TRBV7-9
ASSPGLAGADFYEQY
>TRBJ1-1|TRBV25-1
ASSRTARDTEAF
>TRBJ2-3|TRBV11-2
ASSLVGADTQY
>TRBJ1-2|TRBV30
ASSPAGYDGYT
>TRBJ1-1|TRBV5-1
ASSRTGAPESTEAF